The 15 T cell receptor beta chains below come from one sample, sequenced in a study of identical twins. From the 5' RACE reads, TCRdb called clonotypes with MiXCR, one entry per CDR3 protein. Of 240,000 or so distinct CDR3 sequences listed, approximately 12% are singletons. These data also formed part of another study, on yellow fever vaccine responses in identical twins.

The sample was memory (CD45RO+) T cells sorted from blood. The receptors shown here come from a woman between 18 and 30 years old in good health.

This clonotype was picked up many times. V and J are TRBV5-1 and TRBJ2-1; no clear D. Trimming shortened V by 7 bases and J by 0 bases, and 11 bases separated the two germline ends. CDR1 is SGHRS, CDR2 YFSETQ, per germline. The CDR3 is made up of 14 amino acids. CDR3 in amino acids: CASVAESSYNEQFF. The CDR3 DNA sequence: TGCGCCAGCGTAGCAGAAAGCTCCTACAATGAGCAGTTCTTC. Together with reference TRBV5-1 and TRBJ2-1, the CDR3 gives the full variable domain: KAGVTQTPRYLIKTRGQQVTLSCSPISGHRSVSWYQQTPGQGLQFLFEYFSETQRNKGNFPGRFSGRQFSNSRSEMNVSTLELGDSALYLCASVAESSYNEQFFGPGTRLTVL.

The V gene is TRBV7-2, the J gene TRBJ2-5; D is possibly TRBD1 (6 bases). Germline values: CDR1 SGHTA, CDR2 FQGNSA. V was cut by 4 bases and J by 3 bases, with 9 bases left in between. The CDR3 is made up of 13 amino acids. The CDR3 DNA reads TGTGCCAGCAGCTCCGGACAGAAAGAGACCCAGTACTTC. Protein: CASSSGQKETQYF.

The rearrangement joins TRBV5-4 to TRBJ2-5; no clear D. With 0 bases removed from V and 5 bases from J, the gap between germline ends came to 11 bases. Looked up from germline, CDR1 is SGHNT and CDR2 is YYREEE (reference sequence). The CDR3 is made up of 14 amino acids. The CDR3 spells CASSLAVTGETQYF. The CDR3 region has the DNA TGTGCCAGCAGCTTGGCAGTGACCGGGGAGACCCAGTACTTC.

The rearrangement uses TRBV6-2 or TRBV6-3 and TRBJ2-1; 11 bases fit TRBD2. This CDR3 contains 15 residues. Germline V gene sequence: CDR1 MNHEY, CDR2 SVGEGT. V gave up 7 bases and J gave up 7 bases; unmatched junction bases: 9. CDR3 loop: CASIARTSGLNEQFF. In DNA, the CDR3 is TGTGCCAGCATTGCGAGGACTAGCGGGTTGAATGAGCAGTTCTTC.

The chain has TRBV7-6 and TRBJ2-1, with TRBD2 identical over 12 bases. Germline V gene lookup returns CDR1 SGHVS and CDR2 FNYEAQ. Unmatched junction bases numbered 7, after V lost 5 bases and J lost 2 bases. CDR3 length equals 17 residues. The CDR3 DNA follows: TGTGCCAGCAGCCCTATGGCTAGCGGGGGGGCCTACAATGAGCAGTTCTTC. Its translation is CASSPMASGGAYNEQFF.

The rearrangement links TRBV3-1 to TRBJ1-6, with D tentatively TRBD1 (6 bases). CDR1 and CDR2 (germline): LGHDT, YNNKEL (reference sequence). CDR3 length equals 18 residues. V lost 4 bases and J 5 bases, leaving 21 bases between the germline ends. The CDR3 protein is CASSPPWWGAGNNSPLHF. As DNA, the CDR3 is TGTGCCAGCAGCCCCCCTTGGTGGGGGGCGGGCAATAATTCACCCCTCCACTTT. Full variable domain (remainder filled in from reference TRBV3-1 and TRBJ1-6): DTAVSQTPKYLVTQMGNDKSIKCEQNLGHDTMYWYKQDSKKFLKIMFSYNNKELIINETVPNRFSPKSPDKAHLNLHINSLELGDSAVYFCASSPPWWGAGNNSPLHFGNGTRLTVT.

This clonotype was counted only a few times. Written as DNA, the CDR3 is TGCGCCAGCAGCTTTCAGGGGTTGAACACTGAAGCTTTCTTT. The encoded protein is CASSFQGLNTEAFF. V and J are TRBV5-1 and TRBJ1-1; D possibly corresponds to TRBD1 (6 bases). Germline V gene sequence: CDR1 SGHRS, CDR2 YFSETQ. The CDR3 has 14 amino acids. Trimming removed 2 bases at V and 0 bases at J, with 8 bases between.

This rearrangement joins TRBV7-2 to TRBJ2-2; perhaps TRBD1 as D (5 bases). The germline V gene encodes CDR1 SGHTA and CDR2 FQGNSA. The CDR3 runs to 15 residues. V was clipped by 5 bases and J by 3 bases, with 13 bases between them. CDR3 coding DNA: TGTGCCAGCAGCCGGACACCCAGGGACACCGGGGAGCTGTTTTTT. Translating gives CASSRTPRDTGELFF. The full variable domain, completed using reference TRBV7-2 and TRBJ2-2, is GAGVSQSPSNKVTEKGKDVELRCDPISGHTALYWYRQSLGQGLEFLIYFQGNSAPDKSGLPSDRFSAERTGGSVSTLTIQRTQQEDSAVYLCASSRTPRDTGELFFGEGSRLTVL.

This sequence joins TRBV20-1 and TRBJ2-7; D is unresolved. The CDR3 totals 15 residues. Trimming cost V 0 bases and J 3 bases, with 15 bases left between them. The germline V gene encodes CDR1 DFQATT and CDR2 SNEGSKA (reference sequence). As DNA, the CDR3 is TGCAGTGCTAGAGATCGTCCGGCGGTTGGCTACGAGCAGTACTTC. This codes for CSARDRPAVGYEQYF.

This clonotype was seen many times. The V call is TRBV29-1, the J call TRBJ2-3; no clear D. V lost 1 base and J lost 0, with 14 bases in between. There are 16 residues in the CDR3. Germline values: CDR1 SQVTM, CDR2 ANQGSEA. CDR3 coding DNA: TGCAGCGTTGAAGGTCCCTCGGGTCTTAGCACAGATACGCAGTATTTT. Its protein is CSVEGPSGLSTDTQYF.

In this sample, this clonotype turned up many times. The chain recombines TRBV12-3 or TRBV12-4 with TRBJ1-6; 7 bases align to TRBD1. V shed 8 bases and J 9 bases; nucleotides not matched to a gene: 7. The CDR3 is 13 amino acids. Here the CDR3 DNA reads TGTGCCAGCGCCGACAGGGAGGGTTCACCCCTCCACTTT. As protein: CASADREGSPLHF.

This clonotype came up a few times. The chain links TRBV5-1 to TRBJ1-1; weak D call: TRBD1 (6 bases). V was cut by 3 bases and J by 0 bases, with 12 bases left in between. Germline CDR1 SGHRS, CDR2 YFSETQ. This CDR3 has 15 amino acids. CDR3 in amino acids: CASSWGRDMNTEAFF. Here the CDR3 DNA reads TGCGCCAGCAGCTGGGGACGGGACATGAACACTGAAGCTTTCTTT.

This clonotype was recorded many times. J is TRBJ1-3 and V is TRBV28; D remains ambiguous. Between the trimmed V and J ends, which lost 6 bases and 4 bases, there was a span of 10 bases. Germline lookup yields CDR1 MDHEN and CDR2 SYDVKM. The CDR3 length is 13 residues. The CDR3 is CASSPTAGNTIYF. CDR3 DNA: TGTGCCAGCAGCCCGACCGCGGGAAACACCATATATTTT.

This clonotype was detected only a few times. The V gene is TRBV6-1, the J gene TRBJ2-6; D is perhaps TRBD1 (6 bases). From germline, CDR1 is MNHNS and CDR2 SASEGT. The CDR3 contains 15 residues. Trimming stripped 5 bases from V and 1 base from J, with 9 bases between. CDR3 sequence reads: CASSTGWSGANVLTF. Here the CDR3 DNA reads TGTGCCAGCAGTACAGGGTGGTCTGGGGCCAACGTCCTGACTTTC.

The chain is built from TRBV12-3 or TRBV12-4 and TRBJ2-7; D may match TRBD1 or TRBD2 (5 bases each). Trimming shortened V by 1 base and J by 13 bases, and 14 bases separated the two germline ends. This CDR3 is 12 amino acids long. CDR3 region: CASSLENSRGYF. In DNA form, the CDR3 reads TGTGCCAGCAGTTTAGAAAACTCGAGGGGATACTTC.